The rows below give T cell receptor beta chains drawn from one sample of a study of blood T cell repertoires in COVID-19. TCRdb's copy holds only in-frame clones and misses some; the assay was immunoSEQ multiplex PCR. This table holds 60,000 to 85,000 clones, 89% found once. The source material was peripheral blood. The origin of the receptors is a woman between 50 and 59 years old with active COVID-19. CDR3s include the opening cysteine and the closing phenylalanine or tryptophan. The order of the fields is CDR3 DNA, CDR3 protein, V gene, clone size, J gene, CDR3 length, D gene. The D gene is left open where the match is weak. Clone size is not always given. Where it is, it says once, few, many or a class for expanded clones.

TGTGCCAGCAGCTGGGGGGACAGGGGACACAATGAGCAGTTCTTC	CASSWGDRGHNEQFF	TRBV7-3	NA	TRBJ2-1	15	TRBD1
TGTGCCAGCAGTTACTCGACATACACAGATACGCAGTATTTT	CASSYSTYTDTQYF	TRBV6-5	NA	TRBJ2-3	14	NA
TGCGCCAGCAGTGAGTCGTCAGCGGGAGGTCCAGATACGCAGTATTTT	CASSESSAGGPDTQYF	TRBV10-1	NA	TRBJ2-3	16	TRBD2
TGTGCCAGCAGTGAGGAGCAAAACACTGAAGCTTTCTTT	CASSEEQNTEAFF	TRBV2	NA	TRBJ1-1	13	NA
TGTGCCAGCAGCTTTGGGACTAGCGGGAGAGACTACTACGAGCAGTACTTC	CASSFGTSGRDYYEQYF	TRBV9	NA	TRBJ2-7	17	TRBD2
TGTGCCAGTAATTACGGGGAGGATGCTTTCTTT	CASNYGEDAFF	TRBV19	NA	TRBJ1-1	11	NA
TGTGCCGGGTCCCCACTAGCGTCAGATACGCAGTATTTT	CAGSPLASDTQYF	TRBV10-3	NA	TRBJ2-3	13	TRBD2
TGTGCCAGCAGCTCACTCAGGGGAAATATGGATGGCTACACCTTC	CASSSLRGNMDGYTF	TRBV11-2	NA	TRBJ1-2	15	NA
TGTGCCAGCAGCTTCGGCGGGAGAAGTTACGAGCAGTACTTC	CASSFGGRSYEQYF	TRBV7-9	NA	TRBJ2-7	14	TRBD2
TGTGCCAGCAGCTTAGGGCGGCAAGAAAAACTGTTTTTT	CASSLGRQEKLFF	TRBV11-3	NA	TRBJ1-4	13	NA
TGTGCCAGCAGTTACTCGTTGGTAGCGGGAGGTACAGATACGCAGTATTTT	CASSYSLVAGGTDTQYF	TRBV6-2/TRBV6-3	NA	TRBJ2-3	17	TRBD2
TGTGCCAGCAGCTCCCGGGACAGGGCCCACGAGCAGTACTTC	CASSSRDRAHEQYF	TRBV7-9	NA	TRBJ2-7	14	TRBD1
TGTGCCAGCAGCTTAGTGGAGCGGGGCGAGACCCAGTACTTC	CASSLVERGETQYF	TRBV13	NA	TRBJ2-5	14	TRBD2
TGTGCCAGCAGCGTTACGGGCGCGAGGGATGAAAAACTGTTTTTT	CASSVTGARDEKLFF	TRBV9	once	TRBJ1-4	15	NA
TGTGCCTGGAGTGTACAAAGGGGTTGGCAGCTGGGGACTGAAGCTTTCTTT	CAWSVQRGWQLGTEAFF	TRBV30	few	TRBJ1-1	17	NA